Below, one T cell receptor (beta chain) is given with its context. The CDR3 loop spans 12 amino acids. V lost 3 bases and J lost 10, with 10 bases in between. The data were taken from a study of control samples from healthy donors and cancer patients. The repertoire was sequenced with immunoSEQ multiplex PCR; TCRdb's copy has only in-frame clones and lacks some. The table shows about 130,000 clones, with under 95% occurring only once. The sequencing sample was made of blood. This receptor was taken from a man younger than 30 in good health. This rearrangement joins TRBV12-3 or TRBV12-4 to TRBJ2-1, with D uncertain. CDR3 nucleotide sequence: TGTGCCAGCAGTTTCACAGTTCCCGAGCAGTTCTTC. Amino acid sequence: CASSFTVPEQFF.